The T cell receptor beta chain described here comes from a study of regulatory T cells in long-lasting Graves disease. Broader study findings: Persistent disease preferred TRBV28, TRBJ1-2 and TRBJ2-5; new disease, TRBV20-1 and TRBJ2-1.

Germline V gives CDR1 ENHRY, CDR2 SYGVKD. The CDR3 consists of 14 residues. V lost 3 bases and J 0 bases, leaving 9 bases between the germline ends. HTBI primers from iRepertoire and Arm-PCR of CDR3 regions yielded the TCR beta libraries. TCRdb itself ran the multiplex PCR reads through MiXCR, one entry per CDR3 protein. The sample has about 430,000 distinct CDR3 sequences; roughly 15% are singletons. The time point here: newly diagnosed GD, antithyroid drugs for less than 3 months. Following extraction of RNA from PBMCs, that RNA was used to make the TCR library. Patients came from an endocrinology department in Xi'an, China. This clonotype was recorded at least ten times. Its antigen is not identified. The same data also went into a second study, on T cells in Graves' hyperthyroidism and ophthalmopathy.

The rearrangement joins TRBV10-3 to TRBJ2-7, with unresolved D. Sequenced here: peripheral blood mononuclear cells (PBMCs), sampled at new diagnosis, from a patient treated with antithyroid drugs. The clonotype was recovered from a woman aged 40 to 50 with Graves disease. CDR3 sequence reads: CAISDGKISYEQYF. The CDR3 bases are TGTGCCATCAGTGATGGGAAGATCTCCTACGAGCAGTACTTC.